These 14 T cell receptor beta chains came from one sample sequenced in a study of T cells in Graves' hyperthyroidism and ophthalmopathy (dated by TCRdb to between 2019 and 2020). Receptor libraries were prepared by multiplex PCR. The sequencer was an Illumina HiSeq 2000. Amplification of TCR beta CDR3 regions was carried out from RNA transcripts. The first round of RT-PCR for the TCR CDR3 was performed with the HTBI primer set and the Qiagen OneStep RT-PCR kit. TCRdb itself trimmed the public reads at Q25 with fastp, ran MiXCR and retained productive beta chains. Records with the same CDR3 protein are collapsed into one entry carrying the most frequent genes and DNA. In this sample the table shows about 560,000 distinct CDR3 sequences, about a sixth of which occur a single time. 18% of the sample rests with the top ten. The specimen was blood. Receptors were obtained from a young woman with Graves' hyperthyroidism.

In this sample, this clonotype turned up many times. The chain couples TRBV7-2 to TRBJ2-3; 13 positions match TRBD2. This CDR3 region has 15 residues. Germline loops: CDR1 SGHTA, CDR2 FQGNSA. V trimming: 5 bases; J trimming: 6 bases; junction bases outside the gene matches: 5. The CDR3 is CASSHGLAGEDTQYF. In DNA, the CDR3 is TGTGCCAGCAGCCACGGACTAGCGGGGGAGGATACGCAGTATTTT.

This clonotype was picked up a small number of times. The gene calls are TRBV19 and TRBJ2-1; 12 bases agree with TRBD2. Germline CDR1 is LNHDA and CDR2 is SQIVND (reference sequence). The CDR3 runs to 15 residues. The junction had 7 bases not matched to a gene; V was cut back by 3 bases and J by 10 bases. In nucleotides, the CDR3 is TGTGCCAGTAGTATTAGGACTAGCGGGACGGGAGAGCAGTTCTTC. Translation gives CASSIRTSGTGEQFF.

This clonotype was recorded many times. The chain carries TRBV12-3 or TRBV12-4 and TRBJ2-1, with 10 bases aligning to TRBD2. The CDR3 extends over 19 amino acids. The ends lost 6 bases at V and 5 bases at J; junction bases unmatched: 19. This CDR3 reads CASRPNPGGSGGWNNEQFF. The CDR3 coding sequence is TGTGCCAGCAGGCCCAACCCGGGAGGTAGCGGGGGGTGGAACAATGAGCAGTTCTTC.

V usage is TRBV6-1 and J usage is TRBJ1-5; 7 nucleotides match TRBD1. Trimming at V came to 6 bases and at J to 0 bases, leaving 5 bases not matched to a gene. This CDR3 comprises 15 residues. From germline, CDR1 is MNHNS and CDR2 SASEGT. CDR3 sequence (DNA): TGTGCCAGCAGCAAGACAGGGTTTAGCAATCAGCCCCAGCATTTT. Protein product: CASSKTGFSNQPQHF.

The rearrangement joins TRBV10-2 to TRBJ1-1; 10 bases match TRBD1. The CDR3 extends over 14 amino acids. Trimming at V came to 6 bases and at J to 6 bases, leaving 7 bases not matched to a gene. CDR1 and CDR2 (germline): WSHSY, SAAADI. DNA of the CDR3: TGCGCCAGCAGAATAGCGACAGGGGGCTCTGAAGCTTTCTTT. Translating it yields CASRIATGGSEAFF.

This clonotype was observed at least ten times. The J gene is TRBJ1-4, the V gene TRBV30; D is ambiguous. This CDR3 spans 14 amino acids. Trimming left V 4 bases short and J 0 bases short, with 9 bases between. CDR1 and CDR2 from the germline V gene are GTSNPN and SVGIG (reference sequence). CDR3 nucleotides: TGTGCCTGGAATGTCGATGCAACTAATGAAAAACTGTTTTTT. The encoded protein is CAWNVDATNEKLFF.

The chain joins TRBV6-1 to TRBJ2-7; 8 bases agree with TRBD1. The CDR3 is 16 amino acids. V shed 6 bases and J 1 base; nucleotides not matched to a gene: 11. Per germline, CDR1 MNHNS and CDR2 SASEGT. CDR3 nucleotides: TGTGCCAGCAGCCGGACATCGGGACAGGCGTCCTACGAGCAGTACTTC. It is translated as CASSRTSGQASYEQYF.

This clonotype was counted only a few times. The rearrangement links TRBV20-1 to TRBJ2-3; TRBD2 aligns across 7 bases. The germline gives CDR1 DFQATT, CDR2 SNEGSKA (reference sequence). The CDR3 covers 12 residues. V trimming: 7 bases; J trimming: 0 bases; junction bases outside the gene matches: 1. The DNA for the CDR3 is TGCAGTGGAGCGGGGAGCACAGATACGCAGTATTTT. It specifies CSGAGSTDTQYF.

A few counts support this clonotype. The gene calls are TRBV10-3 and TRBJ2-5; 11 bases map to TRBD1. V lost 10 bases, J lost 4 bases, and 14 bases stayed unmatched. Per germline, CDR1 ENHRY and CDR2 SYGVKD. The CDR3 extends over 16 amino acids. CDR3 DNA sequence: TGTGCCACCAAGAAACTCATGGACAGGGGGCTAGAGACCCAGTACTTC. Amino acid sequence: CATKKLMDRGLETQYF.

The rearrangement links TRBV3-1 to TRBJ2-6; 9 bases are shared with TRBD1. Trimming took 4 bases from V and 2 from J; bases not matched to a gene: 3. Germline V lookup: CDR1 LGHDT, CDR2 YNNKEL (reference sequence). This CDR3 is 16 amino acids long. The CDR3 spells CASSRTGEPGANVLTF. The CDR3 bases are TGTGCCAGCAGCCGGACAGGGGAGCCTGGGGCCAACGTCCTGACTTTC.

This rearrangement joins TRBV10-2 to TRBJ1-1, with 7 bases lining up with TRBD1. The CDR3 runs 14 residues. With 0 bases clipped from V and 3 bases from J, the junction kept 1 base outside the gene matches. Germline CDR1 is WSHSY and CDR2 is SAAADI. CDR3 protein: CASSESTGYTEAFF. Written as DNA, the CDR3 is TGCGCCAGCAGTGAGTCGACAGGGTACACTGAAGCTTTCTTT.

The chain couples TRBV9 to TRBJ1-1; 7 nucleotides align to TRBD1. Germline CDR1 reads SGDLS; CDR2 reads YYNGEE. This CDR3 has 15 amino acids. V lost 3 bases, J lost 5 bases, and 10 bases stayed unmatched. The CDR3 here is CASSATGADRTEAFF. CDR3 in DNA: TGTGCCAGCAGCGCAACAGGGGCTGATAGGACTGAAGCTTTCTTT.

This clonotype was found a few times. V gene TRBV6-2 or TRBV6-3 combines with J gene TRBJ1-6, with D hard to call. V gave up 6 bases and J gave up 0 bases, with 9 bases separating them. The CDR3 is made up of 15 amino acids. CDR1 and CDR2 from the germline V gene are MNHEY and SVGEGT. CDR3 sequence (DNA): TGTGCCAGCAGCTTCACCGGCTCCTATAATTCACCCCTCCACTTT. Translation: CASSFTGSYNSPLHF.

V gene TRBV14 combines with J gene TRBJ2-7; TRBD1 might be the D (5 bases). V gave up 0 bases and J gave up 3 bases, with 18 bases separating them. Germline V lookup: CDR1 SGHDN, CDR2 FVKESK. The CDR3 covers 17 residues. The CDR3 bases are TGTGCCAGCAGCCAAGATCCCGCAGGGCCCCGCGTCTACGAGCAGTACTTC. This gives the protein CASSQDPAGPRVYEQYF. The full variable domain, rest sourced from reference TRBV14 and TRBJ2-7, is EAGVTQFPSHSVIEKGQTVTLRCDPISGHDNLYWYRRVMGKEIKFLLHFVKESKQDESGMPNNRFLAERTGGTYSTLKVQPAELEDSGVYFCASSQDPAGPRVYEQYFGPGTRLTVT.